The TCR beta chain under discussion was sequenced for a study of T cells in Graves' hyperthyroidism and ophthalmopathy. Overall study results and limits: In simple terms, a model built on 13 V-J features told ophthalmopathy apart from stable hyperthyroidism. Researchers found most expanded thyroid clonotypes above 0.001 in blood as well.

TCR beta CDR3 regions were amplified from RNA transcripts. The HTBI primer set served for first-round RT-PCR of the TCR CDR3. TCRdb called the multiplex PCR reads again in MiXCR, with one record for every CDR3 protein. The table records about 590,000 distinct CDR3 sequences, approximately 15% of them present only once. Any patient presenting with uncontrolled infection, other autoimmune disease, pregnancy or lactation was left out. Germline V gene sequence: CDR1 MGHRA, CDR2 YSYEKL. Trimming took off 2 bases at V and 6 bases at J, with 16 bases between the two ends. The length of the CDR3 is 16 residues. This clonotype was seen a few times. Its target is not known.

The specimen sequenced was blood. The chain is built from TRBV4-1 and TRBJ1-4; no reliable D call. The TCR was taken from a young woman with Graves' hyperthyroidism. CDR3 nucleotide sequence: TGCGCCAGCAGCCAATTAACGGGCCTTCACCATGAAAAACTGTTTTTT. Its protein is CASSQLTGLHHEKLFF.